This T cell receptor (beta chain) originates from a study of metastatic and nonmetastatic thyroid tumors. The overall study: Across peripheral blood and tumor or nodule tissue samples taken from malignant and benign thyroid patients, the repertoires were compared with one another. Study-level points and caveats: Relative to benign nodules, malignant thyroid tumors were reportedly characterized by significantly elevated TCR beta diversity in blood and tumor.

Original processing methods: Clinicopathological groups of papillary thyroid cancer showed CDR3 differences that were used to build a distant-metastasis classifier. TCRdb called clones again from the PCR reads with MiXCR. The V and J calls were not made by the authors but by TCRdb's processing. The table shows more than 85,000 clones, with 8.6% occurring only once. All patients reached thyroid surgery having received no treatment beforehand. This CDR3 has 16 amino acids. Germline values: CDR1 SEHNR, CDR2 FQNEAQ (reference sequence). V gave up 1 base and J gave up 2 bases; unmatched junction bases: 7. A word on this clone: Its antigen is as yet unknown. This could be a read error, since a much larger clone is one nucleotide away.

Sequenced material: blood. The clonotype was recovered from a female donor with papillary thyroid cancer or a benign thyroid nodule (not recorded which). Some clones in this sample may be carry-over from other donors' samples. The chain carries TRBV7-9 and TRBJ2-5, with 7 bases that match TRBD1. CDR3 loop: CASSLVGDSAQETQYF. CDR3 in DNA: TGTGCCAGCAGCTTAGTAGGGGACAGCGCTCAAGAGACCCAGTACTTC.